What follows is one TCR beta chain and its context. Its antigen is not identified. Produced via immunoSEQ multiplex PCR; TCRdb's table is partial and in-frame only. The data contain about 2 million clones, about 95% of them singletons. Naive-designated CD8 cells lacked CD45RO, were positively enriched for CCR7, and omitted terminally differentiated effector memory CD45RA+ cells. The data originate from a study of shared clonotypes between healthy human individuals. As for the study in general: Each donor had three CD4 naive, three CD4 memory, two CD8 naive and one CD8 memory plate. Findings of the study overall: Researchers sampled only blood; tissue repertoires likely differ. The four-donor shared clonotypes exceeded non-shared clonotypes in generation probability, with non-shared ones scoring lower.

In germline, CDR1 is SGHVS, CDR2 FNYEAQ. The V and J ends lost 2 bases and 2 bases respectively, with 18 bases between them. CDR3 length: 18 residues. Source material: naive CD8+ T cells sorted from blood. This sequence originates from a man younger than 30 in good health. The chain uses TRBV7-6 and TRBJ1-4, with D tentatively TRBD1 (5 bases). The CDR3 region has the DNA TGTGCCAGCAGCTTATCTCTCGGACAACGTACTACTAATGAAAAACTGTTTTTT. Protein sequence: CASSLSLGQRTTNEKLFF.